This T cell receptor (beta chain) originates from a study of monozygotic twins with inflammatory bowel disease (dated by TCRdb to the late 2010s). A note on the overall study: The complete study included roughly 30 monozygotic twin pairs: 19 IBD-discordant Danish pairs and nine German pairs, of which four were IBD-concordant and five were IBD-discordant. Disease-associated traits were sought mainly through comparisons between IBD patients and their genetically identical healthy co-twins within discordant pairs. Each individual had, on average, about 151 000 unique TCRalpha sequences and 181 000 unique TCRbeta sequences available for analysis.

The CDR3 starts with the cysteine, ends with the phenylalanine, and has 13 residues. The DNA is unrecorded. The germline V gene (reference sequence) yields SEHNR for CDR1 and FQNEAQ for CDR2. Broad study findings and their caveats: No single strong signal or clonotype linked to IBD turned up in the results, so the idea that one exists was not supported. The analysis was unable to tell apart different T cell subtypes. Repertoire similarity did not differ between concordant and discordant twins, which could be due to limited statistical power. A decrease in TCRbeta repertoire diversity, as measured by inverse Simpson index, was observed in IBD patients compared with their healthy co-twins. Fewer clonotypes were shared with other individuals by IBD patients than by healthy twins, most markedly in patients showing signs of disease activity. Because patients were on differing immunosuppressive treatments, the repertoires may have picked up extra background noise and inter-individual variability.

Libraries were prepared through 5' RACE. The input for every TCR library was around 3,600 ng of total RNA. For each sample, cDNA synthesis was carried out in eight separate reactions using SMARTScribe reverse transcriptase. During cDNA synthesis, template switching introduced unique molecular identifiers that contained a 6-nucleotide sample barcode. TCRalpha and TCRbeta cDNA was amplified by two nested PCRs of approximately 16 and 10 cycles, with bead purification after each PCR. Before amplification, the cDNA was both treated with uracil DNA-glycosylase and purified with the QIAquick PCR purification kit. The second PCR was the step at which Illumina TruSeq-compatible adapters and sample-specific barcodes were added. Library quality and concentration were assessed using TapeStation and Qubit, and roughly 5.5 ng of each library was pooled. Sequencing of pooled libraries was carried out on an Illumina HiSeq2500 single-index Rapid Run using 2 x 100 bp reads and custom sequencing primers. Per the source publication's procedure: MiGEC version 1.2.6 was used for UMI-based consensus assembly, which corrected PCR and sequencing errors. V(D)J alignment, clonotype assembly and CDR3 extraction were performed with MiXCR version 2.1.1. To normalise gene usage, clonotype sharing and MAIT/NKT TCR abundance, the analysis used the top 1000, 10 000 and 20 000 clonotypes per sample. Diversity was computed as the inverse Simpson index with the vegan R package after downsampling to 27 000 UMIs. Paired Mann-Whitney U tests were applied to discordant twin pairs, with Benjamini-Hochberg correction for multiple testing. Each CDR3 protein sequence appears as one entry after TCRdb reprocessed the reads, and no DNA is included. None of the V and J calls come from the authors' own analysis; TCRdb made them. The table for this sample records 400,000 or so distinct CDR3 sequences. The ten largest clones represent 2.4% of the sample.

From each donor, an approximately 2.5 ml peripheral blood sample was drawn into PAXgene tubes and stored at -80 degrees C. Without any T cell sorting, total RNA was extracted from whole blood using the PAXgene blood miRNA kit on an automated QIAcube. Deep TCRalpha and TCRbeta repertoire profiling with unique molecular barcoding was performed on peripheral blood of monozygotic twin pairs concordant or discordant for inflammatory bowel disease. Smoking habits were recorded for all twin pairs, and individuals were classified as current, former or never smokers. About this clonotype itself: The antigen it binds to is not known.

Sequenced material: blood. Here the chain combines TRBV7-9 and TRBJ2-7; TCRdb indicates TRBD2, and absent DNA this call remains unverified. The TCR was taken from a human donor with ulcerative colitis or Crohn's disease, or a healthy co-twin of an affected twin (not recorded which). The CDR3 is CASSRGQRDEQYF.